This T cell receptor beta chain comes out of a study of cytomegalovirus exposure and HLA in healthy donors. PCR amplification relied on 60 Vbeta primers (plus 13 Jbeta primers). Sequenced by immunoSEQ multiplex PCR; TCRdb stores in-frame clones only, minus some. The data hold roughly 200,000 clones, with 83% observed a single time. V lost 0 bases and J 0 bases, leaving 12 bases between the germline ends. CDR1 and CDR2 (germline): LNHDA, SQIVND (reference sequence). There are 18 residues in the CDR3. Study outcomes and limitations: The HLA-A and HLA-B alleles of most subjects were reportedly predicted accurately from TCR beta sequences.

A word on this clone: Its antigen is unknown.

Source material: PBMCs. The chain is built from TRBV19 and TRBJ2-6, with D unclear. The source is a man in his forties or fifties in good health and CMV-seronegative. CDR3 protein: CASSIDRGYGSGANVLTF. In DNA form, the CDR3 reads TGTGCCAGTAGTATAGATCGCGGATACGGCTCTGGGGCCAACGTCCTGACTTTC.